These 23 T cell receptor beta chains originate from one sample sequenced in a study of beta chain features in type 1 diabetes. Of the isolated RNA, all was reverse transcribed, and so the sequenced material was expressed TCRB transcripts. TCRdb's table, derived via immunoSEQ multiplex PCR, lists solely in-frame clones and lacks some. The data show 850,000 to 900,000 clones, 15% to 20% seen once. The sample comprised naive CD4+ T cells from blood. The receptors were sampled from a woman under 30 in good health.

The sample holds a few counts of this clone. The chain combines TRBV5-1 with TRBJ2-1; TRBD1 agrees at 7 bases. Germline values: CDR1 SGHRS, CDR2 YFSETQ. This CDR3 contains 13 residues. The V gene end was trimmed by 9 bases and the J gene end by 7 bases; junction bases not matched to a gene: 10. CDR3: CATRDSNWNEQFF. The CDR3 DNA follows: TGCGCCACACGGGACAGTAATTGGAATGAGCAGTTCTTC.

V and J are TRBV2 and TRBJ2-1; 10 positions match TRBD2. Germline V CDR1 and CDR2: SNHLY, FYNNEI. The CDR3 loop spans 16 amino acids. V dropped 6 bases and J dropped 7; count of bases not matched to a gene: 12. This chain's CDR3 is CASRGAGGASENEQFF. CDR3 nucleotides: TGTGCCAGCAGAGGAGCGGGAGGGGCATCGGAGAATGAGCAGTTCTTC.

Notes on this clone: Different DNA sequences within this sample yield the same CDR3. V gene TRBV20-1 combines with J gene TRBJ2-7; no clear D. The CDR3 spans 11 residues. Trimming shortened V by 2 bases and J by 1 base, and 3 bases separated the two germline ends. In germline, CDR1 is DFQATT, CDR2 SNEGSKA (reference sequence). The CDR3 sequence: CSARSSYEQYF. CDR3 DNA: TGCAGTGCTAGATCGTCCTACGAGCAGTACTTC.

This clone has more than one count but fewer than ten. The chain employs TRBV7-9 and TRBJ2-1, with 9 bases aligning to TRBD2. The V and J ends lost 6 bases and 4 bases, in that order; junction bases with no gene match: 10. The CDR3 is made up of 16 amino acids. The germline V gene encodes CDR1 SEHNR and CDR2 FQNEAQ (reference sequence). This chain's CDR3 is CASSPPGLASYNEQFF. CDR3 nucleotides: TGTGCCAGCAGTCCTCCGGGACTAGCTTCGTACAATGAGCAGTTCTTC.

The genes are TRBV10-3 and TRBJ1-3; D is unclear. Trimming stripped 4 bases from V and 6 bases from J, with 16 bases between. CDR1 and CDR2 (germline): ENHRY, SYGVKD. The CDR3 sequence is 15 residues long. This CDR3 reads CAISASGRMVNTIYF. The CDR3 DNA reads TGTGCCATCAGTGCCTCAGGACGGATGGTAAACACCATATATTTT.

This clone came up a few times. V is TRBV4-2 and J is TRBJ2-6, with D perhaps being TRBD1 or TRBD2 (5 bases each). The V end was cut by 0 bases, the J end by 6 bases, with 15 bases between. The germline CDR1 and CDR2 sequences are LGHNA and YNFKEQ. This CDR3 comprises 17 residues. CDR3 residues: CASSQDGGAWMANVLTF. CDR3 nucleotide sequence: TGTGCCAGCAGCCAAGATGGGGGTGCCTGGATGGCCAACGTCCTGACTTTC.

The chain carries TRBV27 and TRBJ2-5; TRBD1 agrees at 7 bases. J lost 5 bases, V lost 6 bases, and 15 bases had no gene match. The CDR3 totals 16 residues. Germline CDR1 MNHEY, CDR2 SMNVEV (reference sequence). The CDR3 region is CASSLLPQGRGETQYF. The CDR3 DNA follows: TGTGCCAGCAGCCTCCTCCCACAGGGGCGAGGTGAGACCCAGTACTTC.

The chain couples TRBV5-6 to TRBJ1-4, with D possibly TRBD1 on 5 matching bases. The V end was cut by 4 bases, the J end by 7 bases, with 14 bases between. There are 14 residues in the CDR3. Germline V gene data show CDR1 as SGHDT and CDR2 as YYEEEE. The CDR3 coding sequence is TGTGCCAGCAGCGTTGGGACTAAGAGTGAAAAACTGTTTTTT. Residues: CASSVGTKSEKLFF.

This clone has only a few counts. This rearrangement joins TRBV6-1 to TRBJ2-7; TRBD1 aligns across 8 bases. This CDR3 contains 14 residues. Looked up from germline, CDR1 is MNHNS and CDR2 is SASEGT. V dropped 7 bases and J dropped 2; count of bases not matched to a gene: 7. As DNA, the CDR3 is TGTGCCAGCATCAACGACAGGGGAGCCTACGAGCAGTACTTC. Residues: CASINDRGAYEQYF.

This clone was recorded at least ten times. The sample carries other DNA sequences with the same CDR3. V and J are TRBV19 and TRBJ2-1; D remains unclear. The V end lost 6 bases, the J end lost 0 bases, and 6 bases lay between the germline ends. Germline lookup yields CDR1 LNHDA and CDR2 SQIVND (reference sequence). The CDR3 is 13 residues long. This CDR3 reads CASRGSSYNEQFF. CDR3 nucleotides: TGTGCCAGTAGGGGCAGCTCCTACAATGAGCAGTTCTTC.

This clone occurred a few times. The V gene is TRBV5-6, the J gene TRBJ2-3; D unresolved. The V end was cut by 4 bases, the J end by 0 bases, with 12 bases between. The CDR3 covers 15 residues. Germline CDR1 reads SGHDT; CDR2 reads YYEEEE. In DNA, the CDR3 is TGTGCCAGCAGCGCCTACTGGAAGAGCACAGATACGCAGTATTTT. It is translated as CASSAYWKSTDTQYF.

This clone showed up just a few times. The same CDR3 arises from other DNA sequences in this sample as well. The chain recombines TRBV19 with TRBJ1-5, with no clear D. CDR3 length: 14 amino acids. From germline, CDR1 is LNHDA and CDR2 SQIVND (reference sequence). V lost 3 bases to trimming and J lost 0 bases, with 6 bases between them. Written as DNA, the CDR3 is TGTGCCAGTAGTATTGTCGGTAGCAATCAGCCCCAGCATTTT. It codes for CASSIVGSNQPQHF.

This clone was recorded a few times. The CDR3 sequence: CAIGTGAETQYF. CDR3 bases: TGTGCCATCGGCACAGGGGCTGAGACCCAGTACTTC. This chain uses TRBV10-3 with TRBJ2-5; TRBD1 matches 7 bases. Germline CDR1 is ENHRY and CDR2 is SYGVKD. The CDR3 totals 12 residues. V lost 8 bases and J lost 5; bases outside the gene matches: 5.

V gene TRBV11-1 combines with J gene TRBJ2-5; no firm D call. Germline loops: CDR1 SGHAT, CDR2 FQDESV (reference sequence). The CDR3 spans 14 residues. V was pared by 0 bases and J by 1 base, with 6 bases between. CDR3 sequence: CASSLAGAQETQYF. In DNA form, the CDR3 reads TGTGCCAGCAGCTTAGCGGGCGCCCAAGAGACCCAGTACTTC.

This clone was counted between two and nine times. The chain links TRBV29-1 to TRBJ2-5; D perhaps matches TRBD2 (5 bases). CDR1 and CDR2 (germline): SQVTM, ANQGSEA. The CDR3 covers 14 residues. The V end was cut by 0 bases, the J end by 2 bases, with 10 bases between. DNA of the CDR3: TGCAGCGTTGAAGAATGGAGGCTGCAAGAGACCCAGTACTTC. Its protein product is CSVEEWRLQETQYF.

This clone has a handful of counts. This chain joins TRBV29-1 and TRBJ1-2, with D hard to call. There are 14 residues in the CDR3. Germline CDR1 and CDR2: SQVTM and ANQGSEA. Between the trimmed V and J ends, which lost 3 bases and 8 bases, there was a span of 19 bases. CDR3 coding DNA: TGCAGCGTTGATTGGGGAGACTCCGGTAGAGGCTACACCTTC. It codes for CSVDWGDSGRGYTF. The entire variable domain, with the rest obtained from reference TRBV29-1 and TRBJ1-2, is as follows: SAVISQKPSRDICQRGTSLTIQCQVDSQVTMMFWYRQQPGQSLTLIATANQGSEATYESGFVIDKFPISRPNLTFSTLTVSNMSPEDSSIYLCSVDWGDSGRGYTFGSGTRLTVV.

V and J are TRBV9 and TRBJ2-1; a weak D match, TRBD1 (5 bases). This CDR3 is 14 amino acids long. The V gene lost 0 bases and the J gene lost 6 bases, with 10 bases spanning the gap. CDR1 SGDLS and CDR2 YYNGEE come from the germline V gene. Here the CDR3 reads CASSVGQGANEQFF. The CDR3 coding sequence is TGTGCCAGCAGCGTAGGTCAGGGCGCCAATGAGCAGTTCTTC.

This clone was found a few times. The chain is built from TRBV6-5 and TRBJ1-5; D is unclear. CDR1 is MNHEY, CDR2 SVGAGI, per germline. Trimming removed 4 bases from V and 5 bases from J, with 9 bases in between. The CDR3 length is 13 residues. The DNA for the CDR3 is TGTGCCAGCAGTTTCGACCGCGATCAGCCCCAGCATTTT. Amino acids: CASSFDRDQPQHF.

In this sample, this clone turned up once. The chain uses TRBV18 and TRBJ2-5, with 8 positions matching TRBD2. CDR3 length equals 14 residues. CDR1 and CDR2 (germline): KGHSH, LQKENI. V dropped 4 bases and J dropped 2; count of bases not matched to a gene: 3. The CDR3 reads CASSLGTSQETQYF. CDR3 coding DNA: TGTGCCAGCTCACTCGGGACTAGTCAAGAGACCCAGTACTTC.

This clone has just a few counts. The chain recombines TRBV27 with TRBJ2-7; TRBD1 is a possible D gene (6 bases). The CDR3 covers 15 residues. CDR1 and CDR2 from the germline V gene are MNHEY and SMNVEV (reference sequence). V was cut by 6 bases and J by 3 bases, with 18 bases left in between. CDR3 nucleotides: TGTGCCAGCAGCGGTGCAGGGGCCCCGAACTACGAGCAGTACTTC. Translating it yields CASSGAGAPNYEQYF.

This clone appeared a few times. The chain has TRBV28 and TRBJ2-3; the D gene could be TRBD1 or TRBD2 (5 bases each). The CDR3 runs to 15 residues. Trimming stripped 8 bases from V and 2 bases from J, with 17 bases between. CDR1 is MDHEN and CDR2 is SYDVKM in the germline V gene. The CDR3 loop reads CASGYRDGATDTQYF. The CDR3 DNA is TGTGCCAGCGGCTACCGGGACGGCGCCACAGATACGCAGTATTTT.

The sample holds a few counts of this clone. V usage is TRBV4-3 and J usage is TRBJ1-4; no firm D call. Trimming removed 0 bases at V and 7 bases at J, with 6 bases between. CDR1 is LGHNA, CDR2 YSLEER, per germline. The CDR3 covers 13 residues. The DNA of the CDR3 is TGCGCCAGCAGCCAAGATATCGCTGAAAAACTGTTTTTT. It encodes CASSQDIAEKLFF.

Only a few counts were recorded for this clone. This chain uses TRBV6-6 with TRBJ2-7; no definite D call. With 7 bases removed from V and 3 bases from J, the gap between germline ends came to 19 bases. The CDR3 loop spans 15 amino acids. Germline V gene sequence: CDR1 MNHNY, CDR2 SVGAGI (reference sequence). CDR3 sequence reads: CASTRVGPVGYEQYF. Written as DNA, the CDR3 is TGTGCCAGCACCCGGGTAGGGCCGGTGGGCTACGAGCAGTACTTC.